The rows below give T cell receptor beta chains drawn from one sample of a study of cytomegalovirus exposure and HLA in healthy donors. The table came from immunoSEQ multiplex PCR; TCRdb's copy has only in-frame clones and leaves some out. The repertoire includes roughly 170,000 clones, approximately 80% of them detected once, and under 5% sits in the top ten. Sequencing was performed on PBMCs. The receptor source for this set is a woman in her forties or fifties in good health and CMV-seropositive. The CDR3 runs from the conserved cysteine through the conserved F or W. The D gene is left open where the match is weak. Only part of the rows carry a size: once, few, many, or a class if the clone is expanded.

cdr3_aa cdr3_nt j_call d_call clone_size v_call
CASSAGFEGDEQYF TGTGCCAGCAGCGCGGGCTTTGAGGGCGACGAGCAGTACTTC TRBJ2-7 . few TRBV9
CASSQRQGVIEKLFF TGTGCCAGCAGTCAACGACAGGGAGTGATTGAAAAACTGTTTTTT TRBJ1-4 TRBD1 . TRBV27
CASSGPRISTQYF TGTGCCAGCAGTGGCCCCAGGATTAGTACGCAGTATTTT TRBJ2-3 . . TRBV6-1
CASSFSGSYNEQFF TGTGCCAGCAGCTTCTCCGGGTCCTACAATGAGCAGTTCTTC TRBJ2-1 . . TRBV13
CASSYGYRGAYEQYF TGTGCCAGCAGTTATGGGTACAGGGGCGCCTACGAGCAGTACTTC TRBJ2-7 TRBD1 . TRBV6-5
CASLGTGGPNYGYTF TGTGCTAGTCTCGGGACAGGGGGTCCGAACTATGGCTACACCTTC TRBJ1-2 TRBD1 . TRBV28
CASSPPAGRGYTF TGTGCCAGTAGCCCCCCGGCAGGGCGTGGCTACACCTTC TRBJ1-2 . once TRBV19
CASSLAGAADTQYF TGCGCCAGCAGCTTGGCTGGGGCTGCAGATACGCAGTATTTT TRBJ2-3 . . TRBV5-1
CASSYRGGATDTQYF TGTGCCAGCAGTTACCGCGGGGGGGCCACAGATACGCAGTATTTT TRBJ2-3 TRBD2 . TRBV6-5
CASSPWALPGSGANVLTF TGTGCCAGCAGCCCGTGGGCCCTCCCAGGGTCTGGGGCCAACGTCCTGACTTTC TRBJ2-6 . . TRBV9
CASSLSTGVYFSLEQFF TGCGCCAGCAGCTTGTCCACAGGGGTTTATTTTTCGCTTGAGCAGTTCTTC TRBJ2-1 TRBD1 . TRBV5-1
CASSLGGLKSYEQYF TGTGCCAGCAGCTTAGGGGGCCTAAAGTCCTACGAGCAGTACTTC TRBJ2-7 TRBD1 . TRBV5-4
CASSQEGRGGNTIYF TGCGCCAGCAGCCAAGAGGGTCGCGGGGGAAACACCATATATTTT TRBJ1-3 . . TRBV4-1
CASNLSGGHNEQFF TGTGCCAGCAACCTTAGCGGGGGCCACAATGAGCAGTTCTTC TRBJ2-1 TRBD2 . TRBV6-1
CASSEVNADTQYF TGCGCCAGCAGTGAGGTCAACGCAGATACGCAGTATTTT TRBJ2-3 . . TRBV5-1
CASIERLNTGELFF TGTGCCAGTATTGAGCGGCTGAACACCGGGGAGCTGTTTTTT TRBJ2-2 . . TRBV19